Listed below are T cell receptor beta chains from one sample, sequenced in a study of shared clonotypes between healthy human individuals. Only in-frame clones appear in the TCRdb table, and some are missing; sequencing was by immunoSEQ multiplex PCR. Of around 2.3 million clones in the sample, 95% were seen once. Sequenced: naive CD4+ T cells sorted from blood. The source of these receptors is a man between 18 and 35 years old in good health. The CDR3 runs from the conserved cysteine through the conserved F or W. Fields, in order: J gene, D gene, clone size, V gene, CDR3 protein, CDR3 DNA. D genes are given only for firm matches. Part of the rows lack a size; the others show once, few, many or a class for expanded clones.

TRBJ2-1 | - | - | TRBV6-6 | CASSQWIAYNEQFF | TGTGCCAGCAGTCAGTGGATCGCCTACAATGAGCAGTTCTTC
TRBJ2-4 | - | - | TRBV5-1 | CASSGARENIQYF | TGCGCCAGCAGCGGCGCCCGGGAAAACATTCAGTACTTC
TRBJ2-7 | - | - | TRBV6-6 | CASSPHYEQYF | TGTGCCAGCAGTCCACACTACGAGCAGTACTTC
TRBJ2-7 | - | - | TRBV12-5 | CASGLEYYEQYF | TGTGCTAGTGGTTTGGAATACTACGAGCAGTACTTC
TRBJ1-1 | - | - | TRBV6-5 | CASLQGPMNTEAFF | TGTGCCAGCTTACAGGGCCCAATGAACACTGAAGCTTTCTTT
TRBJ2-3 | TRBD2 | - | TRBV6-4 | CASSDETGTSGRYDQYF | TGTGCCAGCAGTGACGAAACCGGGACTAGCGGGAGGTATGACCAGTATTTT
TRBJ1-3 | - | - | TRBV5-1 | CASSLEGNVGNTIYF | TGCGCCAGCAGCTTAGAGGGGAACGTTGGAAACACCATATATTTT
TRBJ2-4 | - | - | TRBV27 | CASSLSQAKGNIQYF | TGTGCCAGCAGTTTAAGTCAGGCTAAGGGAAACATTCAGTACTTC
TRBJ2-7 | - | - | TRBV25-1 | CASSDSGYSYEQYF | TGTGCCAGCAGTGACAGCGGCTACTCCTACGAGCAGTACTTC
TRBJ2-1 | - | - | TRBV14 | CASSRLAGEQFF | TGTGCCAGCAGCAGGCTAGCCGGTGAGCAGTTCTTC
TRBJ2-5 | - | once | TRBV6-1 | CAAWERAQRETQYF | TGTGCCGCCTGGGAGAGGGCCCAGCGAGAGACCCAGTACTTC
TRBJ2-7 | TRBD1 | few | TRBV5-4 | CASSPWDRGLVEQYF | TGTGCCAGCAGCCCTTGGGACAGGGGTTTAGTCGAGCAGTACTTC
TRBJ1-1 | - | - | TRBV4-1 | CASSPPIPRTNTEAFF | TGCGCCAGCAGCCCACCAATTCCTAGGACGAACACTGAAGCTTTCTTT
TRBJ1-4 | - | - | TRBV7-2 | CASSLGQGNEKLFF | TGTGCCAGCAGCTTAGGGCAGGGTAATGAAAAACTGTTTTTT
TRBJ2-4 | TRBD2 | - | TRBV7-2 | CASSKGGLAGQNIQYF | TGTGCCAGCAGCAAAGGTGGGCTAGCGGGGCAAAACATTCAGTACTTC
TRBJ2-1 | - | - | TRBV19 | CASTGYNEQFF | TGTGCCAGTACAGGGTACAATGAGCAGTTCTTC
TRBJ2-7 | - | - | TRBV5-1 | CASRTSGTSHEQYF | TGCGCCAGCAGAACCTCCGGGACTTCCCACGAGCAGTACTTC
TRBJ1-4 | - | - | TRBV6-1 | CASSAGEKLFF | TGTGCCAGCAGTGCTGGGGAAAAACTGTTTTTT
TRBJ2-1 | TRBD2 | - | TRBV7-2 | CASSLAGGAEYEQFF | TGTGCCAGCAGCCTAGCGGGAGGCGCGGAGTATGAGCAGTTCTTC
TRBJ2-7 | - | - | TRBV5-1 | CASSPQSPYEQYF | TGCGCCAGCAGCCCACAGAGTCCCTACGAGCAGTACTTC
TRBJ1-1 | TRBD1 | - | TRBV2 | CASEKGQMNTEAFF | TGTGCCAGCGAAAAGGGACAGATGAACACTGAAGCTTTCTTT
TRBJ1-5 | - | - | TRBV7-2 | CASSARSNQPQHF | TGTGCCAGCAGCGCTCGGTCTAATCAGCCCCAGCATTTT
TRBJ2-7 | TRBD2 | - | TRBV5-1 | CASSLAGGSREQYF | TGCGCCAGCAGCCTAGCGGGAGGATCTCGGGAGCAGTACTTC
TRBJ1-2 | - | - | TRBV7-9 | CASSLELGSYGYTF | TGTGCCAGCAGCTTAGAGCTGGGAAGCTATGGCTACACCTTC
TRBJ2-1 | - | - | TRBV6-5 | CASSYSRGLYEQFF | TGTGCCAGCAGTTACTCACGGGGCCTGTATGAGCAGTTCTTC
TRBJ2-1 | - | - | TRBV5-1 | CASRPGLRLDEQFF | TGCGCCAGCAGGCCGGGACTTCGATTGGATGAGCAGTTCTTC
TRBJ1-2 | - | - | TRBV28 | CASSSTGTYPGYTF | TGTGCCAGCAGTTCTACCGGGACATACCCTGGCTACACCTTC
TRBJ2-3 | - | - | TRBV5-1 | CASSLSLETQYF | TGCGCCAGCAGCTTGAGTTTGGAAACGCAGTATTTT
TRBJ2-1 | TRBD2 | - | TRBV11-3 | CASSPGLAGDLEEQFF | TGTGCCAGCAGCCCGGGACTAGCGGGAGACCTTGAGGAGCAGTTCTTC
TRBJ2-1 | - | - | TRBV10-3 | CAIRDYYNEQFF | TGTGCCATCAGGGACTACTACAATGAGCAGTTCTTC
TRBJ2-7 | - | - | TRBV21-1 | CASSTQYEQYF | TGTGCCAGCAGCACCCAGTACGAGCAGTACTTC
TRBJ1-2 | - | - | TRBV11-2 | CASSLPGARGYTF | TGTGCCAGCAGCTTACCGGGGGCTCGAGGCTACACCTTC
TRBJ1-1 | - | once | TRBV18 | CASSQGLDTEAFF | TGTGCCAGCTCACAGGGGCTGGACACTGAAGCTTTCTTT
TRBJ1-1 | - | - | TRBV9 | CASSVDPGRDTEAFF | TGTGCCAGCAGCGTAGATCCAGGGCGGGACACTGAAGCTTTCTTT
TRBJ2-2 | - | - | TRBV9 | CASSVDTGANTGELFF | TGTGCCAGCAGCGTAGATACGGGAGCCAACACCGGGGAGCTGTTTTTT
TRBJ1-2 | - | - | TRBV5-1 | CASSSTGDYGYTF | TGCGCCAGCAGCTCGACAGGCGATTATGGCTACACCTTC
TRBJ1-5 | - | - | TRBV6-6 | CASKRVGTSTNQPQHF | TGTGCCAGCAAGCGAGTCGGGACTTCTACCAATCAGCCCCAGCATTTT
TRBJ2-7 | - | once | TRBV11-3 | CASSRGPSSYEQYF | TGTGCCAGCAGCCGCGGACCTAGCTCCTACGAGCAGTACTTC
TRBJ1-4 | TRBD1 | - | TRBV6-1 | CASTRTGVANEKLFF | TGTGCCAGCACTAGGACAGGGGTTGCTAATGAAAAACTGTTTTTT
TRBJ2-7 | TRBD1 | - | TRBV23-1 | CASSQPTGTGGNYEQYF | TGCGCCAGCAGTCAACCCACCGGGACAGGGGGAAACTACGAGCAGTACTTC
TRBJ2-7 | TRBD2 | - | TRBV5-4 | CASSLVGGPHEQYF | TGTGCCAGCAGCTTGGTGGGAGGGCCCCACGAGCAGTACTTC
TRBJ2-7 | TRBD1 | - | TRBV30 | CAWRKQGTGYEQYF | TGTGCCTGGAGGAAACAGGGGACAGGCTACGAGCAGTACTTC
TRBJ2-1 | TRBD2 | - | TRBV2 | CASRYSGSDNEQFF | TGTGCCAGCAGATATAGCGGGAGTGACAATGAGCAGTTCTTC
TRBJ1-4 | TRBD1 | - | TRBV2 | CASTYGQGSEKLFF | TGTGCCAGCACCTACGGACAGGGAAGCGAAAAACTGTTTTTT
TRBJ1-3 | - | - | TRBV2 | CASRPVRGQNTIYF | TGTGCCAGCAGGCCGGTCCGGGGCCAAAACACCATATATTTT
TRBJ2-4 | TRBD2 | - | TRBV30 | CASLAGGIQLAKNIQYF | TGTGCCTCTTTAGCGGGGGGTATTCAGCTAGCCAAAAACATTCAGTACTTC
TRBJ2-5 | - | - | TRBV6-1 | CASSGLRQAQETQYF | TGTGCCAGCAGTGGACTGAGACAGGCCCAAGAGACCCAGTACTTC
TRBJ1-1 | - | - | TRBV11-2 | CASSLIRFEAFF | TGTGCCAGCAGCTTAATACGGTTTGAAGCTTTCTTT
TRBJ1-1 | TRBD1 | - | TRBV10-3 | CAISGPPGTGTTEAFF | TGTGCCATCAGTGGACCCCCCGGGACAGGTACCACTGAAGCTTTCTTT
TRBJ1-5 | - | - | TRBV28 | CASRAPRVGNQPQHF | TGTGCCAGCAGGGCCCCCCGGGTGGGCAATCAGCCCCAGCATTTT
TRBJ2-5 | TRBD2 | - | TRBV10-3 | CAISGTSGQETQYF | TGTGCCATCAGTGGAACTAGCGGCCAAGAGACCCAGTACTTC
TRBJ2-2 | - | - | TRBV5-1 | CASSSGQSTGELFF | TGCGCCAGCAGCTCCGGACAGTCCACCGGGGAGCTGTTTTTT
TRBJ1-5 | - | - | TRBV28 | CASSANRVQPQHF | TGTGCCAGCAGTGCAAACAGGGTTCAGCCCCAGCATTTT